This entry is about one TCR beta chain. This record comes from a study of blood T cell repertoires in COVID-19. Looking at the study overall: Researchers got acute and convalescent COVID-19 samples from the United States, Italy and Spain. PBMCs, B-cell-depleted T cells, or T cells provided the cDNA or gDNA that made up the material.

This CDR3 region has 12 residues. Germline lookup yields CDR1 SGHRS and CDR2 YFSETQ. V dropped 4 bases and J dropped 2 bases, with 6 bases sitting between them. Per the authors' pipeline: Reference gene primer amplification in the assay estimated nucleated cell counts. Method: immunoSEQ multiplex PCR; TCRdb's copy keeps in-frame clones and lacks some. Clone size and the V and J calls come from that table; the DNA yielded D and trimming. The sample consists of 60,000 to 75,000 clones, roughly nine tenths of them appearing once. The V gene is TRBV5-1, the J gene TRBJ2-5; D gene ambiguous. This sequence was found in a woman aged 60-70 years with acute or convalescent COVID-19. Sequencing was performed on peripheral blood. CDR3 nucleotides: TGCGCCAGCAGCCAGTCGCAAGAGACCCAGTACTTC. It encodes CASSQSQETQYF.